These T cell receptor beta chains were read from a single sample in a study of long-term antiretroviral therapy in people with HIV. Repertoires were generated with immunoSEQ multiplex PCR, while TCRdb's copy carries only in-frame clones and drops some. The sample consists of 30,000 or so clones, about nine tenths of them appearing once. Specimen: unsorted PBMCs, collected around 5 years before starting antiretroviral therapy. The source of these receptors is a man aged 50 to 59 with HIV. Each CDR3 is given with its conserved first and last residue. Each record gives: J gene, V gene, clone size, D gene, CDR3 protein, CDR3 DNA. D genes are given only for firm matches. Rows give clone size only sometimes, using once, few, many, or a class for an expanded clone.

TRBJ1-1	TRBV5-1	.	.	CASSLTGSNTEAFF	TGCGCCAGCAGCTTAACAGGGTCGAACACTGAAGCTTTCTTT
TRBJ2-5	TRBV2	once	TRBD2	CASSGGLSRGTQYF	TGTGCCAGCAGTGGGGGACTATCAAGAGGGACCCAGTACTTC
TRBJ1-2	TRBV6-1	.	.	CASSYGLFTYGYTF	TGTGCCAGCAGTTATGGACTGTTTACATATGGCTACACCTTC
TRBJ2-7	TRBV9	once	TRBD1	CASSVGGQSNYEQYF	TGTGCCAGCAGCGTTGGGGGACAGTCTAACTACGAGCAGTACTTC
TRBJ1-5	TRBV5-5	few	.	CASSFDPATDQPQHF	TGTGCCAGCAGCTTTGATCCAGCTACCGATCAGCCCCAGCATTTT
TRBJ1-2	TRBV7-2	once	.	CASSPGTDRHYGYTF	TGTGCCAGCAGCCCAGGGACCGACAGGCACTATGGCTACACCTTC
TRBJ2-7	TRBV6-5	.	.	CASTRRHQSYEQYF	TGTGCCAGCACGCGGCGACATCAATCCTACGAGCAGTACTTC
TRBJ2-3	TRBV19	.	.	CASSPQHRGGDTQYF	TGTGCCAGTAGCCCCCAGCACCGGGGTGGAGATACGCAGTATTTT
TRBJ2-7	TRBV6-1	.	.	CASRTGAGYEQYF	TGTGCCAGCAGGACAGGCGCGGGGTACGAGCAGTACTTC
TRBJ1-5	TRBV15	once	.	CATSAGYITIVNQPQHF	TGTGCCACCAGCGCAGGGTACATTACCATAGTGAATCAGCCCCAGCATTTT
TRBJ2-3	TRBV29-1	.	TRBD2	CSVEDLGRLAGALTDTQYF	TGCAGCGTTGAAGATTTGGGACGTCTAGCGGGGGCTCTGACAGATACGCAGTATTTT
TRBJ1-3	TRBV6-5	.	TRBD1	CASSYSKGQGNTIYF	TGTGCCAGCAGTTACTCGAAGGGACAGGGAAACACCATATATTTT
TRBJ2-7	TRBV5-1	.	.	CASSPNEGISYEQYF	TGTGCCAGCAGCCCCAACGAGGGAATCTCCTACGAGCAGTACTTC
TRBJ1-3	TRBV2	.	.	CASSDAVLSGNTIYF	TGTGCCAGCAGTGACGCGGTCCTCTCTGGAAACACCATATATTTT
TRBJ2-7	TRBV10-1	.	.	CASSESGKGSEQYF	TGCGCCAGCAGTGAGTCGGGGAAAGGGAGCGAGCAGTACTTC
TRBJ2-7	TRBV5-4	.	.	CASSRGGVAGEVDEQYF	TGTGCCAGCAGCAGGGGGGGGGTGGCGGGAGAGGTTGACGAGCAGTACTTC
TRBJ2-5	TRBV5-6	.	.	CASSLTPNQETQYF	TGTGCCAGCAGCTTGACGCCGAACCAAGAGACCCAGTACTTC
TRBJ2-2	TRBV7-7	.	.	CASSLAGREGGELFF	TGTGCCAGCAGCTTAGCGGGGCGAGAGGGCGGGGAGCTGTTTTTT
TRBJ2-7	TRBV10-1	few	.	CASSESLGQGIYEQYF	TGCGCCAGCAGTGAGTCACTAGGACAAGGGATCTACGAGCAGTACTTC
TRBJ1-2	TRBV19	.	TRBD1	CASSRGQGSYGYTF	TGTGCCAGTAGTCGGGGACAGGGGAGCTATGGCTACACCTTC
TRBJ1-5	TRBV5-1	.	TRBD1	CASSSTGDAHQPQHF	TGCGCCAGCAGCTCCACAGGGGACGCTCATCAGCCCCAGCATTTT
TRBJ2-1	TRBV5-1	.	TRBD2	CASSPRGSGSSRYNEQFF	TGCGCCAGCAGTCCGAGGGGTAGCGGGAGCTCGAGGTACAATGAGCAGTTCTTC
TRBJ2-5	TRBV5-1	.	.	CASSYSGTQQETQYF	TGCGCCAGCAGCTACTCCGGGACTCAACAAGAGACCCAGTACTTC
TRBJ2-3	TRBV10-3	.	TRBD2	CAIRDITPGGQGSDTQYF	TGTGCCATCAGAGACATTACCCCGGGGGGGCAAGGTTCAGATACGCAGTATTTT
TRBJ2-5	TRBV18	.	TRBD2	CASSPTSGGFQETQYF	TGTGCCAGCTCACCGACTAGCGGGGGCTTCCAAGAGACCCAGTACTTC
TRBJ2-7	TRBV30	medium-sized	TRBD1	CAWSEGQLYEQYF	TGTGCCTGGAGCGAGGGACAGCTATACGAGCAGTACTTC
TRBJ2-1	TRBV7-9	.	TRBD2	CASSLSPGGHDEQFF	TGTGCCAGCAGCTTGTCTCCGGGGGGGCACGATGAGCAGTTCTTC
TRBJ2-5	TRBV2	once	.	CASSETSTQYF	TGTGCCAGCAGTGAAACGTCAACCCAGTACTTC